Listed below are T cell receptor beta chains from one sample, sequenced in a study of blood T cell repertoires in COVID-19. Profiling relied on immunoSEQ multiplex PCR, and the TCRdb table lists in-frame clones only, not all of them. The profile shows 140,000 or so clones, 88% of them singletons. Sequenced material: peripheral blood. The receptor source for this set is a human donor with COVID-19, enrolled during active disease. The donor label of this sample is uncertain. The CDR3 runs from the conserved cysteine through the conserved F or W. The order of the fields is J gene, V gene, CDR3 protein.

TRBJ1-2,TRBV6-5,CASSIQENYGYTF
TRBJ1-1,TRBV9,CASSARDSNTEAFF
TRBJ2-3,TRBV7-9,CASSFQREVDTQYF
TRBJ1-1,TRBV27,CASSLLGRTEAFF
TRBJ1-6,TRBV5-1,CASSSTGSDSPLHF
TRBJ1-3,TRBV5-1,CASSLEGASGNTIYF
TRBJ1-2,TRBV29-1,CSVEFDRANYGYTF
TRBJ2-7,TRBV9,CASSGTGTSGGSSYEQYF
TRBJ1-5,TRBV28,CASSPTRTGVSNQPQHF
TRBJ1-2,TRBV11-2,CASSHGPQGQDYGYTF
TRBJ2-5,TRBV11-2,CASSSGATRGETQYF
TRBJ2-7,TRBV10-2,CASSLAGTPYEQYF
TRBJ2-2,TRBV29-1,CSVDIVEAGELFF
TRBJ2-2,TRBV11-2,CASSLDWPGETGELFF
TRBJ2-7,TRBV9,CASSVGGDRGYEQYF
TRBJ2-7,TRBV7-3,CASSPQPGVYEQYF
TRBJ1-6,TRBV7-6,CASSLEQGYNSPLHF
TRBJ1-2,TRBV5-4,CASSLVQGADGYTF
TRBJ2-1,TRBV18,CASSPGQAYNEQFF
TRBJ2-2,TRBV19,CASSGDRGTGELFF
TRBJ2-1,TRBV6-4,CASSGPGRNEQFF
TRBJ1-2,TRBV20-1,CSASRTALFSGYTF
TRBJ1-3,TRBV6-5,CASSYGTAGNTIYF
TRBJ1-5,TRBV6-5,CASSRTDNQPQHF
TRBJ2-1,TRBV6-1,CASSELAGDNEQFF
TRBJ1-2,TRBV7-2,CASSTPRQGPNYGYTF
TRBJ2-5,TRBV29-1,CSVDLAENQETQYF
TRBJ2-2,TRBV30,CAWWLAGETGELFF
TRBJ2-7,TRBV5-4,CASSPLGGQGTYEQYF
TRBJ2-1,TRBV11-3,CASSQLAPGEQFF
TRBJ1-1,TRBV18,CASSKDNGRLNTEAFF
TRBJ2-7,TRBV20-1,CSASSPGEGEQYF
TRBJ2-3,TRBV12-3/TRBV12-4,CASSLGGADTQYF
TRBJ1-5,TRBV6-6,CASSPGPGMGIRNQPQHF
TRBJ1-5,TRBV27,CASSRAGGNQPQHF
TRBJ2-7,TRBV28,CASSFGGQGFEQYF
TRBJ2-7,TRBV5-1,CASSLAPGVDEQYF
TRBJ2-1,TRBV15,CATSRRQESYNEQFF
TRBJ2-7,TRBV10-2,CASSDPGLANEQYF
TRBJ1-3,TRBV6-1,CASSEETVGTIYF
TRBJ1-2,TRBV10-3,CAITPQDSFYGYTF
TRBJ2-6,TRBV9,CASSVAGTTLSGANVLTF
TRBJ1-4,TRBV29-1,CSVIGGQGPNNEKLFF
TRBJ2-5,TRBV11-3,CASSFDRGSETQYF
TRBJ1-3,TRBV10-3,CASQLTGGLKNTIYF
TRBJ1-2,TRBV5-4,CASSLKGGSGYTF
TRBJ1-4,TRBV7-4,CASSLDIVWGGEKLFF
TRBJ2-3,TRBV6-5,CASSQRGRAVDTQYF